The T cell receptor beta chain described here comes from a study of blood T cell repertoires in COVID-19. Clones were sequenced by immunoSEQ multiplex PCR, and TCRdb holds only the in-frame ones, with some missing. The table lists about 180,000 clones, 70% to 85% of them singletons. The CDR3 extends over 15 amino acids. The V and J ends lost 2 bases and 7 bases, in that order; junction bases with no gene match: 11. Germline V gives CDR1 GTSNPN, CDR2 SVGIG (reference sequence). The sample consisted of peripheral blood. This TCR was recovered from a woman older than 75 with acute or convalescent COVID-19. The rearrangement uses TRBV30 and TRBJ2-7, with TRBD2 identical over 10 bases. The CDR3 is CAWSRKASGGQEQYF. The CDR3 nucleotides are TGTGCCTGGAGTAGAAAGGCTAGCGGGGGACAAGAGCAGTACTTC.